This T cell receptor (beta chain) was sequenced for a study of blood T cell repertoires in COVID-19. Under the authors' procedure: For nucleated cells, counts were estimated from reference gene primer amplification. Assay: immunoSEQ multiplex PCR; the TCRdb copy retains only in-frame clones and omits some. V and J calls and clone size follow that table, whereas D and trimming were derived from the DNA. The sample consists of 200,000 to 300,000 clones, roughly four fifths of them appearing once. The CDR3 is made up of 13 amino acids. Trimming shortened V by 2 bases and J by 1 base, and 5 bases separated the two germline ends. The germline V gene has CDR1 MNHEY and CDR2 SVGAGI.

The clonotype comes from a woman aged 18-35 years with acute or convalescent COVID-19. Source material: peripheral blood. The chain carries TRBV6-5 and TRBJ1-2; D is ambiguous. This CDR3 is CASSYGVNYGYTF. In nucleotides, the CDR3 is TGTGCCAGCAGTTACGGAGTTAACTATGGCTACACCTTC.